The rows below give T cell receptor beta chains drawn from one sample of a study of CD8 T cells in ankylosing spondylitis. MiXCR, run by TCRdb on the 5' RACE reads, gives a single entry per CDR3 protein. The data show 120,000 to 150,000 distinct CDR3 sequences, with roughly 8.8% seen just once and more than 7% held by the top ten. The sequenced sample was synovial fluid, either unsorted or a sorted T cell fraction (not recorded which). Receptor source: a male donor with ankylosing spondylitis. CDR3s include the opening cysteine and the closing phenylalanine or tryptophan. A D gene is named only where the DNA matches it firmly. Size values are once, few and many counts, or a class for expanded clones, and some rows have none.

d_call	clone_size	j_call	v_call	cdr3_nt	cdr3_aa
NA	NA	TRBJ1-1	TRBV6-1	TGTGCCAGCCGGTTCCACGGAAATGCGGGGGAAGCTTTCTTT	CASRFHGNAGEAFF
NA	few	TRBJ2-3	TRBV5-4	TGTGCCAGCAGCGCTAGGGGCACAGATACGCAGTATTTT	CASSARGTDTQYF
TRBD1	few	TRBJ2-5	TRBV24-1	TGTGCCACCGGACAGGGAGGCCAAGAGACCCAGTACTTC	CATGQGGQETQYF
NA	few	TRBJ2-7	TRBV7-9	TGTGCCAGCAGCCAAGGCGGGTACCTCTACGAGCAGTACTTC	CASSQGGYLYEQYF
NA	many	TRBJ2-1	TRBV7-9	TGTGCCAGCAGCTTTTACAATGAGCAGTTCTTC	CASSFYNEQFF
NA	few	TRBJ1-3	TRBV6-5	TGTGCCAGCAGTTACACTATAGACTCCGGCCCCTCTGGAAACACCATATATTTT	CASSYTIDSGPSGNTIYF
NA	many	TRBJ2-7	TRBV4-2	TGTGCCAGCAGCCACCTCGGGCAGGCCTACGAGCAGTACTTC	CASSHLGQAYEQYF
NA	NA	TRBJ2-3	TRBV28	TGTGCCAGCAGCCCCGACGACACAGATACGCAGTATTTT	CASSPDDTDTQYF
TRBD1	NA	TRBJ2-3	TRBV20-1	TGCAGTGCTAGAGATCGGGGGACAGGGGACGCGAATACGCAGTATTTT	CSARDRGTGDANTQYF
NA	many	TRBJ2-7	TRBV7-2	TGTGCCAGCAGCTTATTACAGTCCTACGAGCAGTACTTC	CASSLLQSYEQYF
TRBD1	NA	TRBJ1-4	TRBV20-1	TGCAGTGCTTACCCCCCCGGACAGGATAATGAAAAACTGTTTTTT	CSAYPPGQDNEKLFF
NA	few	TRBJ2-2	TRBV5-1	TGCGCCAGCAGCTTGGTTGGACTCAACACCGGGGAGCTGTTTTTT	CASSLVGLNTGELFF
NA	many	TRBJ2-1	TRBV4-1	TGCGCCAGCAGCCAGCCCGGGACAACTGAGCAGTTCTTC	CASSQPGTTEQFF
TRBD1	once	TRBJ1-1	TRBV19	TGTGCCAGTATCACACACAGGGGAGGAACTGAAGCTTTCTTT	CASITHRGGTEAFF
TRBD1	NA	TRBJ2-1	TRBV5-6	TGTGCCAGCAGCGGTGTACGGGACAGCTCCTACAATGAGCAGTTCTTC	CASSGVRDSSYNEQFF
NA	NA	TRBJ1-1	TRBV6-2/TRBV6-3	TGTGCCAGCAAACCAGCGCGGGACACTGAAGCTTTCTTT	CASKPARDTEAFF
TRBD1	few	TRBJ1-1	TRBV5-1	TGCGCCAGCAGCCCTAATACAGGGGTGAGCACTGAAGCTTTCTTT	CASSPNTGVSTEAFF
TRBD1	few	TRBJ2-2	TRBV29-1	TGCAGCGTTGAAGGGTACAGGGGGTCGGTCACCGGGGAGCTGTTTTTT	CSVEGYRGSVTGELFF
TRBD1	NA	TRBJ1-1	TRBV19	TGTGCCAGCCGCCGGTATGGGACAGGGGTCAACACTGAAGCTTTCTTT	CASRRYGTGVNTEAFF
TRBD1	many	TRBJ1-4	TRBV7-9	TGTGCCAGCAGCCAGGGGGCAACTAATGAAAAACTGTTTTTT	CASSQGATNEKLFF
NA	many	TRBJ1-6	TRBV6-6	TGTGCCAGCAGTGGGGTGAGGGATTCACCCCTCCACTTT	CASSGVRDSPLHF
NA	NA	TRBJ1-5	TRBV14	TGTGCCAGTCATAATCAGCCCCAGCATTTT	CASHNQPQHF
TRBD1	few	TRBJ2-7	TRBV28	TGTGCCAGCAGGGCAGGGGGCGAGCAGTACTTC	CASRAGGEQYF
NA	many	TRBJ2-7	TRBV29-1	TGCAGCGTTGTCAGTGGGTTCGACGAGCAGTACTTC	CSVVSGFDEQYF
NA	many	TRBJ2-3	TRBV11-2	TGTGCCAGCAGCTTAAGGAGTGGAGATACGCAGTATTTT	CASSLRSGDTQYF
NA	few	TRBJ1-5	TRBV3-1	TGTGCCAGCAGTCCCGGGACCCTTGGCAATCAGCCCCAGCATTTT	CASSPGTLGNQPQHF
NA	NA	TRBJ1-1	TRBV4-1	TGCGCCAGCAGCCGGGTCAGGAACACTGAAGCTTTCTTT	CASSRVRNTEAFF
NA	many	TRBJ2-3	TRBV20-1	TGCAGTGCTTTCCAGGCGAGCGGTCTCAGCACAGATACGCAGTATTTT	CSAFQASGLSTDTQYF
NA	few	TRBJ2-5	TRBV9	TGTGCCAGCAGCCCAGGGGGGACTAGAGAAGAGACCCAGTACTTC	CASSPGGTREETQYF
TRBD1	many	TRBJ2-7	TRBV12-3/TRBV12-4	TGTGCCAGCAGGAACAGGGGGTCTTCGAGCGAGCAGTACTTC	CASRNRGSSSEQYF
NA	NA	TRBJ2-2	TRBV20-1	TGCAGTGCTAGTCCGTACAACACCGGGGAGCTGTTTTTT	CSASPYNTGELFF
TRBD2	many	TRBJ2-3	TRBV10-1	TGCGCCAGCAGCAAGCGGGATAGTACAGATACGCAGTATTTT	CASSKRDSTDTQYF
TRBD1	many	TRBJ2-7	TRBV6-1	TGTGCCAGCAGACCGGGACAGGGACTTGTCGAGCAGTACTTC	CASRPGQGLVEQYF
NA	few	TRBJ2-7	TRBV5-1	TGCGCCAGCAGCTACGGGGCACTTTCCTACGAGCAGTACTTC	CASSYGALSYEQYF
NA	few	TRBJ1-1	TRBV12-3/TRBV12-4	TGTGCCAGCAGTTTAGTGGGGTACACTGAAGCTTTCTTT	CASSLVGYTEAFF
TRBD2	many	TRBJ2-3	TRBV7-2	TGTGCCAGCAGCCAACTAGCGGGAGGCACAGATACGCAGTATTTT	CASSQLAGGTDTQYF
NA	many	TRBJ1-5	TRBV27	TGTGCCAGCAGTGGGAGGGGCGATCAGCCCCAGCATTTT	CASSGRGDQPQHF
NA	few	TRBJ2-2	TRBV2	TGTGCCAGCAGTGAGCTCCGGGACACCGGGGAGCTGTTTTTT	CASSELRDTGELFF
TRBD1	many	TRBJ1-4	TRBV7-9	TGTGCCAGCAGCTCCCGGACAGGGGGCTTCGAAAAACTGTTTTTT	CASSSRTGGFEKLFF
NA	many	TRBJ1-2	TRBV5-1	TGCGCCAGCAGCTCACAGAGTAACTATGGCTACACCTTC	CASSSQSNYGYTF
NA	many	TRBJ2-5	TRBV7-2	TGTGCCAGCAGCCCTCATTCCCAAGGGACCCAGTACTTC	CASSPHSQGTQYF
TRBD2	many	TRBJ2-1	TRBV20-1	TGCAGTGCTAGGCGCGGGAGGGTCTATGAGCAGTTCTTC	CSARRGRVYEQFF
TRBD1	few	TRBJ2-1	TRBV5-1	TGCGCCAGCAGATCGGGACAGCTCTCCTACAATGAGCAGTTCTTC	CASRSGQLSYNEQFF
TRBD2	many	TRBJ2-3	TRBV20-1	TGCAGTGCTAGTCTAGCGGGGGGCCTCACAGATACGCAGTATTTT	CSASLAGGLTDTQYF
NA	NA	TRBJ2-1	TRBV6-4	TGTGCCAGCAGTGACTCAGGGCAGCCTAATGAGCAGTTCTTC	CASSDSGQPNEQFF
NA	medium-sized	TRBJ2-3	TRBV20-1	TGCAGTGCTCCTTTTAGCCCCGCGACAGATACGCAGTATTTT	CSAPFSPATDTQYF
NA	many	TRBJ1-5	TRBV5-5	TGTGCCAGCAGCTCCCGGGTAGGGGCCGGTCAGCCCCAGCATTTT	CASSSRVGAGQPQHF
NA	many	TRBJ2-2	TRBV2	TGTGCCACCTTCGGCAGCGGGAACACCGGGGAGCTGTTTTTT	CATFGSGNTGELFF
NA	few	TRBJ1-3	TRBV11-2	TGTGCCAGCAGCTTAAACTCTGGAAACACCATATATTTT	CASSLNSGNTIYF